These T cell receptor beta chains were read from a single sample in a study of T cell responses to AZD1222 COVID-19 vaccine. This table comes from immunoSEQ multiplex PCR, and its TCRdb copy is limited to in-frame clones, with some not included. The repertoire holds around 140,000 clones, approximately 90% seen once, with less than 9% in the top ten. This specimen consisted of peripheral blood, obtained on day 0 of AZD1222 vaccination. The origin of the receptors is an adult in good health. Both conserved end residues are part of each CDR3. D genes are given only for firm matches. Size tells how often a clone was seen (once, few, many) or the class of an expanded clone, and some rows leave it out.

V,D,J,size,CDR3,DNA
TRBV12-5,-,TRBJ1-1,-,CASGLGDTNTEAFF,TGTGCTAGTGGTTTGGGGGACACGAACACTGAAGCTTTCTTT
TRBV24-1,-,TRBJ1-5,-,CATSEPYSNQPQHF,TGTGCCACCAGTGAACCATATAGCAATCAGCCCCAGCATTTT
TRBV30,-,TRBJ1-4,-,CAWSGRRGQNNEKLFF,TGTGCCTGGAGTGGGAGGCGCGGACAGAATAATGAAAAACTGTTTTTT
TRBV10-3,-,TRBJ1-5,once,CAIRHPTAQHF,TGTGCCATCAGGCACCCAACGGCCCAGCATTTT
TRBV30,TRBD1,TRBJ1-1,few,CAWSLLQGKEEAFF,TGTGCCTGGAGCCTCCTACAGGGGAAGGAGGAAGCTTTCTTT
TRBV6-5,-,TRBJ1-3,-,CASSHRPGSGNTIYF,TGTGCCAGCAGTCACCGTCCGGGATCTGGAAACACCATATATTTT
TRBV11-2,-,TRBJ1-1,-,CASKSPGKNTEAFF,TGTGCCAGCAAAAGCCCCGGAAAGAACACTGAAGCTTTCTTT
TRBV28,-,TRBJ1-4,-,CASSSGLSGKLFF,TGTGCCAGCAGCTCCGGCCTATCGGGAAAACTGTTTTTT
TRBV19,-,TRBJ1-4,-,CASSIVGQLAFNEKLFF,TGTGCCAGTAGTATAGTTGGACAGCTGGCCTTTAATGAAAAACTGTTTTTT
TRBV4-2,TRBD2,TRBJ2-3,-,CASSHLPRTSGTDTQYF,TGTGCCAGCAGCCACCTACCCAGGACTAGCGGCACAGATACGCAGTATTTT
TRBV10-3,-,TRBJ2-4,-,CAISESSGFGAKNIQYF,TGTGCCATCAGTGAGTCGTCGGGGTTCGGAGCCAAAAACATTCAGTACTTC
TRBV7-9,TRBD1,TRBJ2-1,-,CASSLVRGQYNEQFF,TGTGCCAGCAGCTTAGTCAGGGGGCAATACAATGAGCAGTTCTTC
TRBV7-2,-,TRBJ2-6,-,CASSLGGGPPVGANVLTF,TGTGCCAGCAGCCTAGGGGGGGGCCCTCCTGTAGGGGCCAACGTCCTGACTTTC
TRBV29-1,TRBD2,TRBJ2-7,-,CSVRGLADSYEQYF,TGCAGCGTTAGGGGACTAGCGGATTCCTACGAGCAGTACTTC
TRBV3-1/TRBV3-2,-,TRBJ1-1,-,CASSLEATGNTEAFF,TGTGCCAGCAGCCTGGAAGCAACAGGGAACACTGAAGCTTTCTTT
TRBV30,-,TRBJ2-5,-,CAWSPGVLGQETQYF,TGTGCCTGGAGTCCAGGGGTATTGGGGCAAGAGACCCAGTACTTC
TRBV10-3,TRBD2,TRBJ2-3,-,CATHPSGGAEDTQYF,TGTGCCACGCATCCTAGCGGGGGGGCGGAAGATACGCAGTATTTT
TRBV2,TRBD1,TRBJ1-1,-,CASSHRGSEAFF,TGTGCCAGCAGTCACAGGGGAAGTGAAGCTTTCTTT
TRBV19,-,TRBJ1-6,-,CASSSTPDGNSPLHF,TGTGCCAGTAGCTCAACCCCAGACGGGAATTCACCCCTCCACTTT
TRBV19,-,TRBJ1-2,-,CASSILGAAYGYTF,TGTGCCAGTAGTATCCTAGGGGCGGCGTATGGCTACACCTTC
TRBV18,-,TRBJ1-2,once,CASLARSGGHGYTF,TGTGCCAGCTTAGCGAGGTCAGGCGGCCATGGCTACACCTTC
TRBV5-1,-,TRBJ2-1,-,CASSPMDLYNEQFF,TGCGCCAGCAGCCCGATGGACCTCTACAATGAGCAGTTCTTC
TRBV9,-,TRBJ1-2,-,CASSVEEQGYGYTF,TGTGCCAGCAGCGTAGAGGAGCAGGGGTATGGCTACACCTTC
TRBV7-9,-,TRBJ1-2,-,CASGGLGGHGYTF,TGTGCCAGCGGGGGCCTTGGGGGGCATGGCTACACCTTC